The clone carrying this T cell receptor (beta chain) was detected a few times. Its antigen is as yet unknown. Researchers prepared the TCRbeta library using unique molecular identifiers, the study reports. One entry per CDR3 protein, called by TCRdb with MiXCR from the PCR reads. The repertoire holds a few hundred thousand distinct CDR3 sequences, with 27% as singletons. The entry originates in a study of T-cell reconstitution after alpha-beta-depleted transplantation in children. Study findings and constraints: From newly produced T cells came most of the T-cell counts and diversity one year after transplant.

The specimen comprised PBMCs, sampled before TCRalphabeta/CD19-depleted stem cell transplant. The clonotype was recovered from a boy under two years old with Wiskott-Aldrich syndrome, due to receive a stem cell transplant.

The CDR3 region is CASSSPLAGVGETQYF. In DNA form, the CDR3 reads TGTGCCAGCAGCTCCCCGCTAGCGGGAGTAGGAGAGACCCAGTACTTC. The chain has TRBV5-4 and TRBJ2-5, with 10 bases that match TRBD2. The V gene's germline CDR1 is SGHNT and CDR2 YYREEE (reference sequence). J gave up 4 bases and V 3 bases, and 9 bases lay outside the gene matches. The CDR3 is 16 amino acids.